This TCR beta chain was sequenced in a study of cytomegalovirus exposure and HLA in healthy donors. Although they were nominally healthy when sampled, donors likely had unrecorded immune exposures. CDR3 length: 10 residues. Germline CDR1 MDHEN, CDR2 SYDVKM. 13 Jbeta primers and 60 Vbeta primers were used for the PCR. The method was immunoSEQ multiplex PCR; TCRdb's version includes in-frame clones alone and lacks a portion of them. The profile shows 210,000 or so clones, 83% of them singletons. Sequenced material: PBMCs. The J gene is TRBJ2-7, the V gene TRBV28; the D gene is possibly TRBD1 (5 bases). This sequence originates from a girl aged 5-17 years in good health and CMV-seronegative. The chain's CDR3 is CSLGAYEQYF. In DNA, the CDR3 is TGTTCGTTAGGGGCCTACGAGCAGTACTTC.